Below are 27 T cell receptor beta chains sequenced from a single sample in a study of blood T cell repertoires in COVID-19. Generated by immunoSEQ multiplex PCR, the TCRdb table keeps only in-frame clones and is missing some. The sample has 150,000 to 160,000 clones, roughly nine tenths seen once. Sequencing was carried out using peripheral blood. The receptors derive from a woman between 65 and 79 years old with acute or convalescent COVID-19.

Only a few counts were recorded for this clone. The V and J genes are TRBV18 and TRBJ1-3; the D is unclear. The CDR3 length is 16 residues. V was pared by 5 bases and J by 0 bases, with 14 bases between. From germline, CDR1 is KGHSH and CDR2 LQKENI. The CDR3 loop reads CASSAQTDPSGNTIYF. In DNA, the CDR3 is TGTGCCAGCTCAGCTCAAACTGATCCCTCTGGAAACACCATATATTTT.

This clone was counted a single time. The J gene is TRBJ1-5, the V gene TRBV6-5; TRBD1 is a possible D gene (5 bases). The ends were cut back, 0 bases at V and 4 bases at J, with 10 bases in the middle. The CDR3 spans 15 residues. CDR1 and CDR2 (germline): MNHEY, SVGAGI. The CDR3 here is CASSYSIGGNQPQHF. The CDR3 DNA is TGTGCCAGCAGTTACTCGATCGGGGGGAATCAGCCCCAGCATTTT.

The J gene is TRBJ2-7, the V gene TRBV6-6, with D perhaps TRBD2 (7 bases). The V gene lost 6 bases and the J gene lost 2 bases, with 11 bases spanning the gap. This CDR3 is built from 13 residues. Germline-derived CDR1 and CDR2 are MNHNY and SVGAGI (reference sequence). In DNA, the CDR3 is TGTGCCAGCAGGGGGGGGGCGGCCTACGAGCAGTACGTC. This codes for CASRGGAAYEQYV.

This chain uses TRBV4-1 with TRBJ1-2; D call uncertain. The germline V gene encodes CDR1 MGHRA and CDR2 YSYEKL. This CDR3 region has 15 residues. V gave up 0 bases and J gave up 4 bases, with 12 bases separating them. CDR3 in amino acids: CASSQDEGYSYGYTF. The CDR3, as DNA: TGCGCCAGCAGCCAAGATGAGGGATACAGCTATGGCTACACCTTC.

This chain joins TRBV4-3 and TRBJ1-2; TRBD1 is a possible D gene (6 bases). Germline V gene sequence: CDR1 LGHNA, CDR2 YSLEER. V was trimmed by 0 bases and J by 4 bases, leaving 21 bases between them. The CDR3 covers 18 residues. CDR3 sequence: CASSQDLQGTLMGYGYTF. DNA for the CDR3: TGCGCCAGCAGCCAAGATCTGCAGGGGACCCTTATGGGCTATGGCTACACCTTC.

V is TRBV7-8 and J is TRBJ1-6, with 9 nucleotides matching TRBD1. V was clipped by 1 base and J by 9 bases; unmatched bases: 7. In germline, CDR1 is SGHVS, CDR2 FQNEAQ. CDR3 length: 16 amino acids. The CDR3 bases are TGTGCCAGCAGCTTAGAGGGACAGGGTATCGGTTCACCCCTCCACTTT. This encodes CASSLEGQGIGSPLHF.

The V gene is TRBV9, the J gene TRBJ2-2; D not certain. The V end lost 0 bases, the J end lost 8 bases, and 5 bases lay between the germline ends. Per germline, CDR1 SGDLS and CDR2 YYNGEE. The CDR3 covers 12 residues. The CDR3 DNA is TGTGCCAGCAGCGTAGTGGCAGGGGAGCTGTTTTTT. This encodes CASSVVAGELFF. Looking up the rest from reference TRBV9 and TRBJ2-2 gives the full variable domain: DSGVTQTPKHLITATGQRVTLRCSPRSGDLSVYWYQQSLDQGLQFLIQYYNGEERAKGNILERFSAQQFPDLHSELNLSSLELGDSALYFCASSVVAGELFFGEGSRLTVL.

This chain joins TRBV11-1 and TRBJ2-7; 9 bases match TRBD1. This CDR3 is 13 amino acids long. V lost 3 bases and J lost 4; bases outside the gene matches: 1. CDR1 and CDR2 from the germline V gene are SGHAT and FQDESV (reference sequence). CDR3 nucleotide sequence: TGTGCCAGCAGCTTTGGGACAGGGTACGAGCAGTACTTC. Encoded protein: CASSFGTGYEQYF.

This rearrangement joins TRBV29-1 to TRBJ2-1; D is ambiguous. Germline lookup yields CDR1 SQVTM and CDR2 ANQGSEA. CDR3 length: 13 residues. V lost 3 bases, J lost 1 base, and 7 bases lay in between. The CDR3 reads CSVDARSYNEQFF. CDR3 nucleotide sequence: TGCAGCGTTGACGCTCGGTCCTACAATGAGCAGTTCTTC.

This chain joins TRBV7-8 and TRBJ2-1, with TRBD2 as a possible D gene (6 bases). Germline V CDR1 and CDR2: SGHVS, FQNEAQ. V shed 4 bases and J shed 0 bases, with 13 bases lying between them. CDR3 length: 16 amino acids. CDR3: CASSSYAGSSYNEQFF. In nucleotides, the CDR3 is TGTGCCAGCAGCTCCTACGCGGGGAGCTCCTACAATGAGCAGTTCTTC.

The chain combines TRBV11-2 with TRBJ1-2; D gene unclear. V lost 1 base and J lost 8, with 11 bases in between. This CDR3 is built from 13 residues. Germline V lookup: CDR1 SGHAT, CDR2 FQNNGV. For the CDR3, the DNA is TGTGCCAGCAGCTTAGGACAAACTAGAGGCTACACCTTC. Translation gives CASSLGQTRGYTF.

The CDR3 DNA sequence: TGTGCCACCAGCAGAGATCCCCAGGCAGCCACCAATGAGCAGTTCTTC. Translated: CATSRDPQAATNEQFF. This sequence joins TRBV15 and TRBJ2-1, with D unresolved. The V gene's germline CDR1 is LNHNV and CDR2 YYDKDF (reference sequence). V lost 0 bases and J lost 6, with 15 bases in between. CDR3 length: 16 amino acids.

This clone appeared once. The rearrangement joins TRBV6-5 to TRBJ1-1, with unresolved D. The CDR3 is made up of 13 amino acids. Germline V gene lookup returns CDR1 MNHEY and CDR2 SVGAGI. V lost 7 bases and J 1 base, leaving 10 bases between the germline ends. CDR3 sequence: CASTRVRNTEAFF. CDR3 DNA sequence: TGTGCCAGCACCCGGGTCAGGAACACTGAAGCTTTCTTT.

In DNA, the CDR3 is TGCAGTGCTAGTTCTGGGACAGGGGGCACAGATACGCAGTATTTT. Translation: CSASSGTGGTDTQYF. The rearrangement links TRBV20-1 to TRBJ2-3, with 10 bases that match TRBD1. Germline V gene data show CDR1 as DFQATT and CDR2 as SNEGSKA (reference sequence). The CDR3 runs to 15 residues. Germline trimming cut 3 bases from V and 1 base from J; bases unmatched to any gene: 4.

The V call is TRBV5-6, the J call TRBJ2-7; TRBD2 matches 8 bases. The CDR3 runs 15 residues. Germline CDR1 is SGHDT and CDR2 is YYEEEE. Trimming at V came to 4 bases and at J to 2 bases, leaving 8 bases not matched to a gene. Here the CDR3 reads CASSPIAGKAYEQYV. CDR3 bases: TGTGCCAGCAGCCCGATAGCGGGGAAGGCCTACGAGCAGTACGTC.

The chain links TRBV12-3 or TRBV12-4 to TRBJ1-2; D gene ambiguous. With 2 bases removed from V and 4 bases from J, the gap between germline ends came to 8 bases. CDR3 length equals 13 residues. The CDR3 protein is CASSLILAYGYTF. The CDR3 bases are TGTGCCAGCAGTTTAATTCTGGCCTATGGCTACACCTTC.

This rearrangement joins TRBV2 to TRBJ1-2; TRBD1 matches 8 bases. The ends lost 0 bases at V and 8 bases at J; junction bases unmatched: 8. The CDR3 extends over 15 amino acids. Germline loops: CDR1 SNHLY, CDR2 FYNNEI. CDR3 in amino acids: CASSEALLQGAGYTF. DNA of the CDR3: TGTGCCAGCAGTGAAGCGCTTCTTCAGGGGGCGGGCTACACCTTC.

J is TRBJ2-1 and V is TRBV30; 8 bases align to TRBD2. Germline V gene sequence: CDR1 GTSNPN, CDR2 SVGIG (reference sequence). CDR3 length: 14 amino acids. J lost 6 bases, V lost 2 bases, and 6 bases had no gene match. CDR3 in amino acids: CAWSWTSLANEQFF. For the CDR3, the DNA is TGTGCCTGGAGTTGGACTAGCCTCGCCAATGAGCAGTTCTTC.

The chain has TRBV29-1 and TRBJ1-1; D possibly corresponds to TRBD1 (6 bases). This CDR3 contains 13 residues. Per the germline V gene, CDR1 is SQVTM and CDR2 is ANQGSEA. Trimming pared 5 bases from V and 1 base from J, leaving 11 bases between. The CDR3 spells CSVPGQKNTEAFF. The CDR3 DNA is TGCAGCGTTCCCGGACAGAAGAACACTGAAGCTTTCTTT.

The gene calls are TRBV5-1 and TRBJ2-1; 10 positions agree with TRBD2. Germline trimming cut 3 bases from V and 4 bases from J; bases unmatched to any gene: 4. CDR1 and CDR2 (germline): SGHRS, YFSETQ. The length of the CDR3 is 15 residues. CDR3 DNA: TGCGCCAGCAGCTACGCTAGCGGGGGTTACAATGAGCAGTTCTTC. This gives the protein CASSYASGGYNEQFF.

The CDR3 spells CASSTNRDGANVLTF. The CDR3 nucleotides read TGTGCCAGTAGTACAAACAGGGATGGGGCCAACGTCCTGACTTTC. The genes are TRBV19 and TRBJ2-6; possible D gene TRBD1, 6 bases. Germline V gene sequence: CDR1 LNHDA, CDR2 SQIVND (reference sequence). The CDR3 has 15 amino acids. The germline V and J ends were trimmed by 4 bases and 3 bases, with 10 bases remaining between them.

This chain connects TRBV24-1 to TRBJ2-2; D may be TRBD1 (5 bases). The CDR3 loop spans 13 amino acids. Trimming removed 5 bases from V and 4 bases from J, with 7 bases in between. CDR1 is KGHDR and CDR2 is SFDVKD in the germline V gene. Here the CDR3 reads CATSGQSTGELFF. The CDR3 DNA sequence: TGTGCCACCAGTGGACAGTCCACCGGGGAGCTGTTTTTT.

The chain couples TRBV12-3 or TRBV12-4 to TRBJ2-5; TRBD1 might be the D (5 bases). Trimming took off 3 bases at V and 7 bases at J, with 12 bases between the two ends. This CDR3 comprises 13 residues. The DNA for the CDR3 is TGTGCCAGCAGTTTGGGCCAGGGCTTGACCCAGTACTTC. Translated: CASSLGQGLTQYF.

The CDR3 here is CASRFSGGVGSYEQYF. CDR3 DNA sequence: TGTGCCAGCAGATTTAGCGGGGGGGTCGGTTCCTACGAGCAGTACTTC. The rearrangement uses TRBV2 and TRBJ2-7; 11 bases line up with TRBD2. With 6 bases clipped from V and 1 base from J, the junction kept 8 bases outside the gene matches. This CDR3 is 16 amino acids long. Per germline, CDR1 SNHLY and CDR2 FYNNEI.

The chain employs TRBV28 and TRBJ1-5; 9 nucleotides align to TRBD1. V lost 5 bases and J lost 9; bases outside the gene matches: 8. The V gene's germline CDR1 is MDHEN and CDR2 SYDVKM. The CDR3 totals 14 residues. CDR3 coding DNA: TGTGCCAGCAGTAAGGACAGGGGTAACCTGCCCCAGCATTTT. It specifies CASSKDRGNLPQHF.

V gene TRBV6-5 combines with J gene TRBJ1-2; 9 bases fit TRBD1. V lost 5 bases to trimming and J lost 4 bases; unmatched junction nucleotides: 5. Germline CDR1 MNHEY, CDR2 SVGAGI. The CDR3 has 14 amino acids. Here the CDR3 reads CASSPTGGSYGYTF. DNA for the CDR3: TGTGCCAGCAGTCCGACAGGGGGTAGCTATGGCTACACCTTC.

This clone was detected only a few times. The rearrangement uses TRBV30 and TRBJ2-5, with D possibly matching TRBD2 (6 bases). This CDR3 spans 15 amino acids. Trimming left V 0 bases short and J 4 bases short, with 15 bases between. The germline V gene has CDR1 GTSNPN and CDR2 SVGIG (reference sequence). CDR3 bases: TGTGCCTGGAGTGTCGCTGTCGGGGGAACAGAGACCCAGTACTTC. Its translation: CAWSVAVGGTETQYF.